A selection of T cell receptor beta chains follows, all from one sample in a study of early T cells in non-severe SARS-CoV-2 infection. TCRdb ran MiXCR on the 5' RACE reads and lists one entry per CDR3 protein. The data contain 55,000 to 70,000 distinct CDR3 sequences, approximately 5.6% of them singletons. Input material: whole blood. The receptor set was obtained from an adult who was a healthcare worker with PCR-confirmed SARS-CoV-2 infection or an uninfected control (not recorded which). Both conserved end residues are part of each CDR3. A D gene is named only where the DNA matches it firmly. The size of a clone is reported for some rows only, either as once, few or many, or as a class for expanded clones.

>many|TRBJ1-6|TRBV5-6|TRBD1
TGTGCCAGCAGCTTGGGACAGGGTAACTCCTATAATTCACCCCTCCACTTT
CASSLGQGNSYNSPLHF
>.|TRBJ2-3|TRBV6-2/TRBV6-3|TRBD1
TGTGCCAGCAGTCCGGGACAGGGGGCTGTCAGCACAGATACGCAGTATTTT
CASSPGQGAVSTDTQYF
>many|TRBJ1-5|TRBV20-1|.
TGCAGTGCTAGGGGTGGGGGTAATCAGCCCCAGCATTTT
CSARGGGNQPQHF
>many|TRBJ1-4|TRBV5-4|.
TGTGCCAGCAGCGCTCTGCAGGGACCAAATGAAAAACTGTTTTTT
CASSALQGPNEKLFF
>few|TRBJ2-7|TRBV20-1|.
TGCAGTGCTCTGAAATGGACCGGCTACGAGCAGTACTTC
CSALKWTGYEQYF
>many|TRBJ2-3|TRBV6-2/TRBV6-3|.
TGTGCCAGCAGCTTCAGCACAGATACGCAGTATTTT
CASSFSTDTQYF
>few|TRBJ1-3|TRBV29-1|TRBD1
TGCAGCGTTAGCGGCAGGGGGTTGGGAAACACCATATATTTT
CSVSGRGLGNTIYF
>many|TRBJ2-1|TRBV15|.
TGTGCCACCAGCAGAGGGGGGGAGAACAATGAGCAGTTCTTC
CATSRGGENNEQFF
>many|TRBJ2-2|TRBV19|TRBD2
TGTGCCAGTAGTATAGATGGCGCGGGCGGGAGCCGGGTCACCGGGGAGCTGTTTTTT
CASSIDGAGGSRVTGELFF
>many|TRBJ2-1|TRBV28|.
TGTGCCAGCAGTTTATCCCATGAGCAGTTCTTC
CASSLSHEQFF
>many|TRBJ2-5|TRBV28|.
TGTGCCAGCAGTTCCCTCTTCCGCCTTCAAGAGACCCAGTACTTC
CASSSLFRLQETQYF
>few|TRBJ2-2|TRBV19|.
TGTGCCAGTGGAACAGCGATTCTCACCGGGGAGCTGTTTTTT
CASGTAILTGELFF
>many|TRBJ2-7|TRBV29-1|TRBD1
TGCAGCGTTGAAGGGCAGGGGGCATCCTACGAGCAGTACTTC
CSVEGQGASYEQYF
>many|TRBJ2-1|TRBV24-1|.
TGTGCCACCAGTGATTCCGGCAGGGGCCGTACCAATGAGCAGTTCTTC
CATSDSGRGRTNEQFF
>.|TRBJ2-3|TRBV27|TRBD1
TGTGCCAGCAGTTTACGGACAGGTTTTGCAGATACGCAGTATTTT
CASSLRTGFADTQYF
>.|TRBJ2-1|TRBV4-2|.
TGTGCCAGCAGCCAAGAACCCCCTCACAATGAGCAGTTCTTC
CASSQEPPHNEQFF
>many|TRBJ1-1|TRBV29-1|.
TGCAGCGTTGCACCGGGACGGAGGAACACTGAAGCTTTCTTT
CSVAPGRRNTEAFF
>.|TRBJ1-2|TRBV18|.
TGTGCCAGCCGCCCGGGGGCAGAAAAATACACCTTC
CASRPGAEKYTF
>many|TRBJ2-7|TRBV18|.
TGTGCCAGCTCACCACTAGGGGTCGAGCAGTACTTC
CASSPLGVEQYF
>many|TRBJ1-5|TRBV9|.
TGTGCCAGCAGCGTGGGTTATAGCAATCAGCCCCAGCATTTT
CASSVGYSNQPQHF
>many|TRBJ2-2|TRBV6-2/TRBV6-3|.
TGTGCCAGAAACAGCGACTCGAACACCGGGGAGCTGTTTTTT
CARNSDSNTGELFF
>.|TRBJ1-1|TRBV5-6|.
TGTGCCAGCAGCCCTGGGAGGGGGGCTGAAGCTTTCTTT
CASSPGRGAEAFF
>.|TRBJ2-1|TRBV19|.
TGTGCCAGTGGGATAGAGGTTGAGCAGTTCTTC
CASGIEVEQFF
>many|TRBJ1-5|TRBV12-3/TRBV12-4|.
TGTGCCAGCAGCTCACAGGAAATGGCCCAGCATTTT
CASSSQEMAQHF
>.|TRBJ2-7|TRBV20-1|.
TGCAGTGCTAGCTACCGCCAGGGATTCTCCTACGAGCAGTACTTC
CSASYRQGFSYEQYF
>many|TRBJ1-4|TRBV7-9|.
TGTGCCAGCAGCTGGGCGGGGGAAAAACTGTTTTTT
CASSWAGEKLFF
>many|TRBJ2-2|TRBV4-2|TRBD2
TGTGCCAGCAGCCAAGATTTGGGGCTAGCGGGAGCCGCCGGGGAGCTGTTTTTT
CASSQDLGLAGAAGELFF
>many|TRBJ2-3|TRBV7-6|.
TGTGCCAGCAGCCTAGGGGGCACAGATACGCAGTATTTT
CASSLGGTDTQYF
>few|TRBJ1-2|TRBV19|.
TGTGCCAGTAGTTACAGGGATCTCATATTCTATGGCTACACCTTC
CASSYRDLIFYGYTF
>few|TRBJ2-5|TRBV7-2|TRBD2
TGTGCCAGCAGCTTAGCTAGGACTAGCTTAGGGGCCCAGTACTTC
CASSLARTSLGAQYF
>many|TRBJ1-5|TRBV19|TRBD1
TGTGCCAGTAGACAGACAGGGGCTCAGCCCCAGCATTTT
CASRQTGAQPQHF
>many|TRBJ2-3|TRBV7-2|.
TGTGCCAGCAGCTTGACGCCCCTCCTTAGCACAGATACGCAGTATTTT
CASSLTPLLSTDTQYF
>many|TRBJ2-7|TRBV20-1|TRBD2
TGCAGTGCATCTCAAGCGGGAGGGCCCTACGAGCAGTACTTC
CSASQAGGPYEQYF
>many|TRBJ2-4|TRBV20-1|.
TGCAGTGCTCCTGGTGTCGGCCTAGCCAAAAACATTCAGTACTTC
CSAPGVGLAKNIQYF
>many|TRBJ2-2|TRBV14|.
TGTGCCAGCAGCCGTGAGAGGACTCAGCTGTTTTTT
CASSRERTQLFF
>many|TRBJ2-5|TRBV20-1|TRBD2
TGCAGTGTGGTCCTAGCGGGTCGTCGGGCGACCCAGTACTTC
CSVVLAGRRATQYF